The 27 T cell receptor beta chains reported below all come from one sample, sequenced in a study of cytomegalovirus exposure and HLA in healthy donors. Researchers ran the PCR with 60 Vbeta and 13 Jbeta primers. Measured with immunoSEQ multiplex PCR; TCRdb has only the in-frame clones, and not every one. The sample carries roughly 180,000 clones, over 65% recorded once. Sequencing was carried out using PBMCs. The receptors stem from a man between 18 and 29 years old in good health and CMV-seronegative.

CDR3 nucleotide sequence: TGTGCCAGCAGTGTGCGACCGGGCGGGACTGAAGCTTTCTTT. Translation gives CASSVRPGGTEAFF. The chain has TRBV2 and TRBJ1-1, with D unresolved. Trimming cost V 4 bases and J 5 bases, with 14 bases left between them. Looked up from germline, CDR1 is SNHLY and CDR2 is FYNNEI. This CDR3 comprises 14 residues.

V is TRBV29-1 and J is TRBJ1-1, with 11 nucleotides matching TRBD1. From germline, CDR1 is SQVTM and CDR2 ANQGSEA. The CDR3 extends over 12 amino acids. V lost 7 bases, J lost 4 bases, and 2 bases stayed unmatched. CDR3 amino acids: CSAGTGGTEAFF. The CDR3 DNA reads as TGCAGCGCGGGGACAGGGGGCACTGAAGCTTTCTTT.

This rearrangement joins TRBV29-1 to TRBJ2-1; D possibly corresponds to TRBD1 (7 bases). Trimming removed 6 bases from V and 3 bases from J, with 15 bases in between. The CDR3 spans 14 residues. Germline loops: CDR1 SQVTM, CDR2 ANQGSEA. CDR3 bases: TGCAGCGTCAGGAGGGGGCCAGGCTACAATGAGCAGTTCTTC. Translated: CSVRRGPGYNEQFF.

The V gene is TRBV2, the J gene TRBJ1-4; D is ambiguous. The CDR3 totals 14 residues. The V and J ends lost 1 base and 8 bases respectively, with 11 bases between them. In germline, CDR1 is SNHLY, CDR2 FYNNEI. The CDR3 DNA reads TGTGCCAGCAGTGAAGGGGCGAAGGTAGAAAAACTGTTTTTT. Translating gives CASSEGAKVEKLFF. Looking up the rest from reference TRBV2 and TRBJ1-4 gives the full variable domain: EPEVTQTPSHQVTQMGQEVILRCVPISNHLYFYWYRQILGQKVEFLVSFYNNEISEKSEIFDDQFSVERPDGSNFTLKIRSTKLEDSAMYFCASSEGAKVEKLFFGSGTQLSVL.

CDR3 in DNA: TGTGCCAGCAGCCGGCCGGGACAGGGGGAAGAGACCCAGTACTTC. Translation gives CASSRPGQGEETQYF. V gene TRBV5-4 combines with J gene TRBJ2-5, with 11 bases that match TRBD1. The CDR3 is 15 amino acids. The V gene's germline CDR1 is SGHNT and CDR2 YYREEE (reference sequence). J lost 3 bases, V lost 4 bases, and 5 bases had no gene match.

The CDR3 loop reads CSVVRWTPPGFYEQYF. The DNA of the CDR3 is TGCAGCGTTGTGAGATGGACACCCCCTGGTTTCTACGAGCAGTACTTC. V gene TRBV29-1 combines with J gene TRBJ2-7; TRBD1 might be the D (5 bases). Germline lookup yields CDR1 SQVTM and CDR2 ANQGSEA. Deletions cut 4 bases from V and 3 bases from J, with 22 bases between. This CDR3 spans 16 amino acids.

There are a few counts of this clone. The chain carries TRBV19 and TRBJ1-2, with 9 bases fitting TRBD1. The CDR3 totals 14 residues. The V segment lost 4 bases and the J segment 6 bases; nucleotides outside the gene matches: 6. The germline CDR1 and CDR2 sequences are LNHDA and SQIVND (reference sequence). CDR3 DNA sequence: TGTGCCAGTAGTACACAGGGGGCAATGGATGGCTACACCTTC. As protein: CASSTQGAMDGYTF.

J is TRBJ2-2 and V is TRBV2; 9 bases line up with TRBD2. The V and J ends lost 8 bases and 1 base, in that order; junction bases with no gene match: 5. This CDR3 region has 15 residues. Germline-derived CDR1 and CDR2 are SNHLY and FYNNEI. The CDR3 region has the DNA TGTGCCAGCCGAGCTAGCGGGGTGAACACCGGGGAGCTGTTTTTT. It is translated as CASRASGVNTGELFF.

The V call is TRBV19, the J call TRBJ2-7; weak D call: TRBD1 (7 bases). V was pared by 4 bases and J by 5 bases, with 18 bases between. The germline CDR1 and CDR2 sequences are LNHDA and SQIVND (reference sequence). The CDR3 extends over 15 amino acids. CDR3 amino acids: CASSKGSGGYDEQYF. As DNA, the CDR3 is TGTGCCAGTAGTAAGGGGTCAGGGGGGTACGACGAGCAGTACTTC.

V is TRBV4-3 and J is TRBJ1-5, with D possibly TRBD1 on 5 matching bases. The ends were cut back, 4 bases at V and 7 bases at J, with 11 bases in the middle. The CDR3 loop spans 13 amino acids. Per germline, CDR1 LGHNA and CDR2 YSLEER. In DNA form, the CDR3 reads TGCGCCAGCAGCCCAGGGTGGGGACAGCCCCAGCATTTT. As protein: CASSPGWGQPQHF.

This clone was seen a single time. The chain is built from TRBV19 and TRBJ2-3; 9 bases align to TRBD2. The CDR3 is 16 residues long. CDR1 is LNHDA, CDR2 SQIVND, per germline (reference sequence). Losses at the gene ends were 1 base for V and 4 bases for J; bases not matched to a gene: 6. The CDR3 region is CASSIVGAGGSDTQYF. DNA of the CDR3: TGTGCCAGTAGTATAGTAGGAGCGGGGGGATCAGATACGCAGTATTTT.

With respect to this clone: The same CDR3 also results from other DNA sequences found in this sample. The rearrangement joins TRBV9 to TRBJ2-3; the D gene is possibly TRBD2 (6 bases). Per the germline V gene, CDR1 is SGDLS and CDR2 is YYNGEE. The CDR3 has 13 amino acids. V lost 0 bases and J 6 bases, leaving 8 bases between the germline ends. The CDR3 region is CASSVGGGDTQYF. The CDR3 DNA sequence: TGTGCCAGCAGCGTAGGCGGAGGGGATACGCAGTATTTT. Variable domain in full (rest from reference TRBV9 and TRBJ2-3): DSGVTQTPKHLITATGQRVTLRCSPRSGDLSVYWYQQSLDQGLQFLIQYYNGEERAKGNILERFSAQQFPDLHSELNLSSLELGDSALYFCASSVGGGDTQYFGPGTRLTVL.

V is TRBV4-1 and J is TRBJ2-1; D is unclear. This CDR3 region has 15 residues. V was trimmed by 4 bases and J by 1 base, leaving 11 bases between them. Germline CDR1 reads MGHRA; CDR2 reads YSYEKL. CDR3 sequence (DNA): TGCGCCAGCAGCCCTGTGCCGGGTTCCTACAATGAGCAGTTCTTC. Translation: CASSPVPGSYNEQFF.

This chain links TRBV19 with TRBJ2-2; D not certain. Germline V lookup: CDR1 LNHDA, CDR2 SQIVND (reference sequence). Trimming stripped 6 bases from V and 6 bases from J, with 17 bases between. The CDR3 extends over 15 amino acids. The CDR3 bases are TGTGCCAGTAGATCCAGGCTCCAGATATCCGGGGAGCTGTTTTTT. It is translated as CASRSRLQISGELFF.

The sample holds a few counts of this clone. The V call is TRBV27, the J call TRBJ1-1, with D unclear. CDR3 length: 14 amino acids. Trimming left V 3 bases short and J 4 bases short, with 12 bases between. Germline CDR1 MNHEY, CDR2 SMNVEV (reference sequence). CDR3 bases: TGTGCCAGCAGTTTTACGGGGAGTCCCACTGAAGCTTTCTTT. The encoded protein is CASSFTGSPTEAFF.

V and J are TRBV5-1 and TRBJ2-5, with D tentatively TRBD2 (7 bases). V was shortened by 0 bases and J by 7 bases, with 10 bases between the two germline ends. The CDR3 spans 13 residues. Germline values: CDR1 SGHRS, CDR2 YFSETQ. DNA for the CDR3: TGCGCCAGCAGCTTGGGCGGGGGCCGGACCCAGTACTTC. Its protein product is CASSLGGGRTQYF.

The chain employs TRBV7-2 and TRBJ1-5, with 8 bases aligning to TRBD1. CDR1 SGHTA and CDR2 FQGNSA come from the germline V gene. Trimming cost V 1 base and J 4 bases; bases outside gene matches: 3. The CDR3 totals 15 residues. The CDR3 loop is CASSLGTGGNQPQHF. In nucleotides, the CDR3 is TGTGCCAGCAGCTTAGGAACAGGGGGAAATCAGCCCCAGCATTTT.

The chain couples TRBV6-4 to TRBJ2-2; no clear D gene. Germline CDR1 reads MRHNA; CDR2 reads SNTAGT. This CDR3 is built from 14 residues. Between the trimmed V and J ends, which lost 3 bases and 0 bases, there was a span of 5 bases. The CDR3: CASSEAANTGELFF. CDR3 DNA sequence: TGTGCCAGCAGTGAGGCGGCGAACACCGGGGAGCTGTTTTTT.

This chain links TRBV7-2 with TRBJ2-7; D call uncertain. This CDR3 region has 14 residues. Trimming cost V 5 bases and J 1 base, with 12 bases left between them. The V gene's germline CDR1 is SGHTA and CDR2 FQGNSA. As DNA, the CDR3 is TGTGCCAGCAGCGCCTCACGAGTTTCCTACGAGCAGTACTTC. This codes for CASSASRVSYEQYF.

The chain couples TRBV19 to TRBJ1-5; tentatively, D is TRBD1 (6 bases). Germline V lookup: CDR1 LNHDA, CDR2 SQIVND (reference sequence). Between the trimmed V and J ends, which lost 3 bases and 2 bases, there was a span of 11 bases. CDR3 size: 15 residues. The CDR3 DNA sequence: TGTGCCAGTAGTATTGGCAGGGGAGGCAATCAGCCCCAGCATTTT. Translation gives CASSIGRGGNQPQHF.

In its sample, this clone was seen a few times. The rearrangement links TRBV6-6 to TRBJ1-5; 8 bases are a match to TRBD1. The junction had 7 bases not matched to a gene; V was cut back by 6 bases and J by 6 bases. CDR1 and CDR2 (germline): MNHNY, SVGAGI (reference sequence). This CDR3 spans 14 amino acids. CDR3 in DNA: TGTGCCAGCAGCCGCGGACAGGGACTTCAGCCCCAGCATTTT. Its translation: CASSRGQGLQPQHF.

This clone came up once. The CDR3 bases are TGTGCCAGTAGTACCAAGACTAGCGGGACCACCGCCTACGAGCAGTACTTC. The encoded protein is CASSTKTSGTTAYEQYF. This sequence joins TRBV19 and TRBJ2-7, with 11 bases lining up with TRBD2. Per the germline V gene, CDR1 is LNHDA and CDR2 is SQIVND (reference sequence). The CDR3 runs 17 residues. The trim removed 4 bases at V and 2 bases at J, leaving 10 bases unmatched.

V and J are TRBV6-5 and TRBJ2-4, with a tentative D call TRBD1 (6 bases). Germline loops: CDR1 MNHEY, CDR2 SVGAGI. This CDR3 region has 16 residues. The V gene lost 8 bases and the J gene lost 8 bases, with 25 bases spanning the gap. CDR3 amino acids: CASRSRDKGHTDIQYF. The CDR3 nucleotides are TGTGCCAGCCGTTCCCGGGACAAGGGCCATACGGACATTCAGTACTTC.

The rearrangement joins TRBV2 to TRBJ1-5, with TRBD1 identical over 10 bases. CDR1 is SNHLY, CDR2 FYNNEI, per germline. This CDR3 spans 14 amino acids. After removal of 5 bases from V and 6 bases from J, the junction contained 4 bases not matched to a gene. CDR3 in amino acids: CASSTGQGVQPQHF. DNA of the CDR3: TGTGCCAGCAGTACCGGACAGGGGGTTCAGCCCCAGCATTTT.

This clone was seen just once. V usage is TRBV18 and J usage is TRBJ2-5, with D unclear. V lost 1 base, J lost 0 bases, and 6 bases lay in between. The CDR3 consists of 14 residues. Germline-derived CDR1 and CDR2 are KGHSH and LQKENI. The CDR3 is CASSPLDYQETQYF. CDR3 bases: TGTGCCAGCTCACCACTAGACTACCAAGAGACCCAGTACTTC.

This clone was counted only a few times. The V gene is TRBV5-1, the J gene TRBJ1-1; 11 bases agree with TRBD1. The ends lost 4 bases at V and 4 bases at J; junction bases unmatched: 6. The V gene's germline CDR1 is SGHRS and CDR2 YFSETQ. The CDR3 is 15 residues long. CDR3 bases: TGCGCCAGCAGCGCCGGGGACAGGGGGTCCACTGAAGCTTTCTTT. Translation gives CASSAGDRGSTEAFF.

V gene TRBV4-2 combines with J gene TRBJ1-2; TRBD1 is a possible D gene (5 bases). Trimming removed 0 bases at V and 0 bases at J, with 17 bases between. The CDR3 runs 18 residues. Germline V CDR1 and CDR2: LGHNA, YNFKEQ. CDR3 loop: CASSQEGGKGKANYGYTF. CDR3 nucleotide sequence: TGTGCCAGCAGCCAAGAGGGAGGAAAGGGGAAAGCTAACTATGGCTACACCTTC.